The rows below give T cell receptor beta chains drawn from one sample of a study of CD8 T cells in ankylosing spondylitis. TCRdb re-analysed the 5' RACE reads in MiXCR, keeping a single row per CDR3 protein. The sample has 250,000 or so distinct CDR3 sequences; more than 15% are singletons. What was sequenced was blood, either unsorted or a sorted T cell fraction (not recorded which). The receptors here all came from a male donor with ankylosing spondylitis or in good health (not recorded which). Both conserved end residues are part of each CDR3. The D gene is left open where the match is weak. A clone size is listed for some rows: how often the clone was seen (once, few, many), or a class if it is expanded.

V: TRBV24-1; size: .; D: .; J: TRBJ2-3; CDR3: CATSDLLWVRVRDTQYF; DNA: TGTGCCACCAGTGATTTGCTCTGGGTGAGAGTGCGAGATACGCAGTATTTT
V: TRBV7-2; size: few; D: TRBD1; J: TRBJ2-7; CDR3: CASSPPVGTGSYEQYF; DNA: TGTGCCAGCAGCCCCCCTGTCGGGACAGGGTCCTACGAGCAGTACTTC
V: TRBV20-1; size: few; D: TRBD1; J: TRBJ2-7; CDR3: CSASRTGPYEQYF; DNA: TGCAGTGCTAGTCGGACAGGGCCGTACGAGCAGTACTTC
V: TRBV5-1; size: few; D: .; J: TRBJ2-7; CDR3: CASSFGQSLTYEQYF; DNA: TGCGCCAGCAGCTTCGGACAGTCCTTAACCTACGAGCAGTACTTC
V: TRBV4-3; size: .; D: TRBD2; J: TRBJ2-1; CDR3: CASSQRLAGGPNEQFF; DNA: TGCGCCAGCAGCCAGCGACTAGCGGGAGGGCCGAATGAGCAGTTCTTC
V: TRBV27; size: few; D: .; J: TRBJ2-1; CDR3: CASSLSLSGGLRKADGPYNEQFF; DNA: TGTGCCAGCAGTTTATCGCTTAGTGGAGGGTTGAGAAAAGCGGACGGACCTTACAATGAGCAGTTCTTC
V: TRBV25-1; size: .; D: .; J: TRBJ2-1; CDR3: CASSEARASGISYNEQFF; DNA: TGTGCCAGCAGTGAGGCGAGGGCAAGCGGCATCTCCTACAATGAGCAGTTCTTC
V: TRBV6-2/TRBV6-3; size: many; D: TRBD2; J: TRBJ2-1; CDR3: CASSLAGMINEQFF; DNA: TGTGCCAGCAGCCTAGCGGGGATGATCAATGAGCAGTTCTTC
V: TRBV27; size: few; D: TRBD2; J: TRBJ2-7; CDR3: CASKTSGSYEQYF; DNA: TGTGCCAGCAAAACTAGCGGGAGCTACGAGCAGTACTTC
V: TRBV29-1; size: few; D: .; J: TRBJ1-2; CDR3: CSVEEQGIDGYTF; DNA: TGCAGCGTTGAGGAACAGGGTATCGATGGCTACACCTTC
V: TRBV25-1; size: .; D: .; J: TRBJ2-2; CDR3: CASSGRASGELFF; DNA: TGTGCCAGCAGTGGGAGGGCGTCCGGGGAGCTGTTTTTT
V: TRBV20-1; size: .; D: TRBD1; J: TRBJ1-1; CDR3: CSARWTGVEAFF; DNA: TGCAGTGCTAGATGGACAGGTGTAGAAGCTTTCTTT
V: TRBV28; size: many; D: .; J: TRBJ2-5; CDR3: CASSFPQGGQETQYF; DNA: TGTGCCAGCAGTTTCCCCCAGGGCGGACAAGAGACCCAGTACTTC
V: TRBV9; size: once; D: .; J: TRBJ2-5; CDR3: CASSVVPGRVETQYF; DNA: TGTGCCAGCAGCGTAGTTCCAGGGCGGGTGGAGACCCAGTACTTC
V: TRBV12-3/TRBV12-4; size: .; D: .; J: TRBJ2-1; CDR3: CASEGGLDNEQFF; DNA: TGTGCCAGCGAGGGGGGGCTAGACAATGAGCAGTTCTTC
V: TRBV27; size: once; D: .; J: TRBJ2-2; CDR3: CASSLFSPNTGELFF; DNA: TGTGCCAGCAGTTTATTTAGTCCCAACACCGGGGAGCTGTTTTTT